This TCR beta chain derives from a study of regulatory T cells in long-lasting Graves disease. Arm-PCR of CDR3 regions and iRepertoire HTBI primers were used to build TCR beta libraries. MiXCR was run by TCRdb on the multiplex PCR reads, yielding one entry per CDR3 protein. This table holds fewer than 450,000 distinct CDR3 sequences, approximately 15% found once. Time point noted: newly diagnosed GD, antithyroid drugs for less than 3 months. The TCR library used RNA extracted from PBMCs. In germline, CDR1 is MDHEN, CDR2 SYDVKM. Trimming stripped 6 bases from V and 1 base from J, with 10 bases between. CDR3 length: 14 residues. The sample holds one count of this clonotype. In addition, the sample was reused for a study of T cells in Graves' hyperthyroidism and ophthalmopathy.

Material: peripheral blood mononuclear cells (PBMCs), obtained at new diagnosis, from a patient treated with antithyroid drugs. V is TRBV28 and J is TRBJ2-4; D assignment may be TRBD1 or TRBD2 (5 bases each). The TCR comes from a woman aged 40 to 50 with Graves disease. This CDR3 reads CASRGTGAKNIQYF. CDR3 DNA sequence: TGTGCCAGCAGGGGGACCGGGGCCAAAAACATTCAGTACTTC.